This entry concerns a single TCR beta chain. The target of this receptor is not known. Base qualities are not recorded, but no much larger clone differs from it by a single base. The data are from a study of T cell repertoires in cytomegalovirus infection (dated by TCRdb to about 2019). The study in broad terms: The peptide stimulations were aimed at well-studied HLA-B-restricted epitopes as well as recently identified HLA-C-restricted CMV epitopes, whose presentation resists viral immunomodulation. Donor HLA type was relevant to the analysis, because carriage of CMV infection together with the matching HLA type was indicated by public TCR beta signatures. What the authors observed across the whole study: The ex vivo response was dominated by HLA-C-restricted CMV-specific TCR beta clonotypes, which also provided the single most frequent clonotype in two of eight donors. In both this cohort and an independent roughly 350-donor cohort, the cumulative frequency of public TCR beta family members distinguished carriers of CMV infection plus the relevant HLA type.

The label giving this sample's treatment or condition can be read as: in vitro stimulation with specific CMV peptide epitopes to enrich CMV-specific T cells. Data came from an Illumina HiSeq 1500. TCRdb's own reprocessing of the public reads used fastp at Q25 and MiXCR and kept productive beta chains. Each CDR3 protein gets just one entry, which takes the most common genes and DNA from the rows behind it. The sample table contains about 500,000 distinct CDR3 sequences; only one count was recorded for roughly a third of them. Of the sample, roughly 15% is held by the ten largest clones. The starting material was cultured PBMCs, obtained from culture after CMV antigen stimulation. This TCR was recovered from a human donor in good health (CMV status not recorded). Some clones in this sample may be carry-over from other donors' samples.

The bases read TGTGCCAGTAGTATACGTAACAAGAGGGAAACTTTCTTT. Its translation is CASSIRNKRETFF. The rearranged segments are TRBV19 and TRBJ1-1; no D gene is confidently identified. The junction shows trimming of 2 bases on V and 12 bases on J, plus 16 bases between the germline ends. The CDR3, from cysteine to phenylalanine, totals 13 residues. Only the CDR3 DNA stays, 39 bases, in frame from base 1. The germline V gene (reference sequence) gives CDR1 as LNHDA and CDR2 as SQIVND.